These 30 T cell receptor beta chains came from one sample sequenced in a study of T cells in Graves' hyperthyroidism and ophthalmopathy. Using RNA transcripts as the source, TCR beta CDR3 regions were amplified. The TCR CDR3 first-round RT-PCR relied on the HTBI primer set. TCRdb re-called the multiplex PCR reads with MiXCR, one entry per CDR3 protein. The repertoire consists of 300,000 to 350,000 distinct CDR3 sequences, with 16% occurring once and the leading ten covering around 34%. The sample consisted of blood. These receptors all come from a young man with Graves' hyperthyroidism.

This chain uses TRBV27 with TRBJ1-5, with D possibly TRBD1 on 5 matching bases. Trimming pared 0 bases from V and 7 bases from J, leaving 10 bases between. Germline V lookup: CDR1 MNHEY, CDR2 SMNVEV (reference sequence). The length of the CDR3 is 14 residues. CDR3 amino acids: CASSLSGAGQPQHF. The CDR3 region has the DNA TGTGCCAGCAGTTTATCAGGGGCAGGCCAGCCCCAGCATTTT.

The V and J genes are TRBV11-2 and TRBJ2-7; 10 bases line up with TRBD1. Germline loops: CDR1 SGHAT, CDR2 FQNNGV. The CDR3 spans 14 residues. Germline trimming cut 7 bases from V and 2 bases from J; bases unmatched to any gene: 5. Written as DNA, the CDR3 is TGTGCCAGCACGACAGGGGGCTACGCCTACGAGCAGTACTTC. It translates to CASTTGGYAYEQYF.

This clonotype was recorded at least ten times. CDR3 protein: CSARDATSGTGEQYF. CDR3 nucleotide sequence: TGCAGTGCTAGAGACGCGACTAGCGGGACTGGGGAGCAGTACTTC. The V and J genes are TRBV20-1 and TRBJ2-7; 11 positions match TRBD2. The length of the CDR3 is 15 residues. The V gene end was trimmed by 0 bases and the J gene end by 7 bases; junction bases not matched to a gene: 8. The germline CDR1 and CDR2 sequences are DFQATT and SNEGSKA (reference sequence).

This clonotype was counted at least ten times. The CDR3 is CSVDGTATSGKYNEQFF. The CDR3 DNA is TGCAGTGTCGACGGGACGGCGACTAGCGGAAAATACAATGAGCAGTTCTTC. The chain recombines TRBV20-1 with TRBJ2-1; 9 bases align to TRBD2. CDR3 length: 17 amino acids. In germline, CDR1 is DFQATT, CDR2 SNEGSKA (reference sequence). V was pared by 7 bases and J by 4 bases, with 17 bases of the junction left unmatched.

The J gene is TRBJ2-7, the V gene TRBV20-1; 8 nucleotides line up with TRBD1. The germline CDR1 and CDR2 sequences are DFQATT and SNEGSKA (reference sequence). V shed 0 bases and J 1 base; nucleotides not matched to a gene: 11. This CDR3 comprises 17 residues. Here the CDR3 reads CSAREYGGQGSSYEQYF. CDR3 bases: TGCAGTGCTAGAGAATATGGCGGACAGGGTAGTTCCTACGAGCAGTACTTC.

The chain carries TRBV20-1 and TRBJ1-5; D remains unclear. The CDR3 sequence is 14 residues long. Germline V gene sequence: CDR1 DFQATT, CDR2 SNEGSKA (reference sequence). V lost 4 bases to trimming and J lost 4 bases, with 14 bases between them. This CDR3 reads CSAKGDLGNQPQHF. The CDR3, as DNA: TGCAGTGCTAAAGGAGATCTAGGGAATCAGCCCCAGCATTTT.

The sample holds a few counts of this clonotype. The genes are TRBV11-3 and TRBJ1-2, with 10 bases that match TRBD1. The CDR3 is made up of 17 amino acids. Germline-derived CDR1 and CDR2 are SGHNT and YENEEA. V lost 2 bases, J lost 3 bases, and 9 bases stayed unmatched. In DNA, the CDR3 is TGTGCCAGCAGCTTAAATTCCGGGACAGGGGTAGACTATGGCTACACCTTC. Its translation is CASSLNSGTGVDYGYTF. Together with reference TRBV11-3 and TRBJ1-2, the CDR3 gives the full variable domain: EAGVVQSPRYKIIEKKQPVAFWCNPISGHNTLYWYLQNLGQGPELLIRYENEEAVDDSQLPKDRFSAERLKGVDSTLKIQPAELGDSAVYLCASSLNSGTGVDYGYTFGSGTRLTVV.

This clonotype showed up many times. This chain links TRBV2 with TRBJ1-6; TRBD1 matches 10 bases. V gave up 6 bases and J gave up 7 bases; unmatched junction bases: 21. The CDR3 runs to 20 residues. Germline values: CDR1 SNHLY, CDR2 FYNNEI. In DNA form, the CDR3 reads TGTGCCAGCAGAAAATCGGGACAGGGGACGAGCTGGTTGGGGAATTCACCCCTCCACTTT. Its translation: CASRKSGQGTSWLGNSPLHF.

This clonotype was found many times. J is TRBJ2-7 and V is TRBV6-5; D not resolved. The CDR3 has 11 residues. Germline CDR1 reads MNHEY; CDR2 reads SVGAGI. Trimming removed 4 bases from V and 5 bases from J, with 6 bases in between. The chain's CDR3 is CASSFGNEQYF. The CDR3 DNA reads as TGTGCCAGCAGTTTTGGGAACGAGCAGTACTTC.

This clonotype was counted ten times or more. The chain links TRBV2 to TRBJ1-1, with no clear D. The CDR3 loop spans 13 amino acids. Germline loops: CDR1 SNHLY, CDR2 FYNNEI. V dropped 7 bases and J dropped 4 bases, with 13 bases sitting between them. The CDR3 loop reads CASISTLGTEAFF. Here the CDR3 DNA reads TGTGCCAGCATTTCGACATTGGGCACTGAAGCTTTCTTT.

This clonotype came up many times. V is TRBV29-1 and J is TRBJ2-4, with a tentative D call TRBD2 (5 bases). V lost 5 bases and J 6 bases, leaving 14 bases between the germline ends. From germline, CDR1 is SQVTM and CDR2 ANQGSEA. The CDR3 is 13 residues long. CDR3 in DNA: TGCAGCGTTACACCAAATGAGGGAAACATTCAGTACTTC. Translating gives CSVTPNEGNIQYF.

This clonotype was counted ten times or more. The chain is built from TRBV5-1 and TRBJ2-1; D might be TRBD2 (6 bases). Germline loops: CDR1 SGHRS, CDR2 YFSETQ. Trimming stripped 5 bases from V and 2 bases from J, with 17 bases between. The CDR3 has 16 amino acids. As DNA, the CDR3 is TGCGCCAGCAGGGAAGGAGGAGCGGGTACCTACAATGAGCAGTTCTTC. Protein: CASREGGAGTYNEQFF.

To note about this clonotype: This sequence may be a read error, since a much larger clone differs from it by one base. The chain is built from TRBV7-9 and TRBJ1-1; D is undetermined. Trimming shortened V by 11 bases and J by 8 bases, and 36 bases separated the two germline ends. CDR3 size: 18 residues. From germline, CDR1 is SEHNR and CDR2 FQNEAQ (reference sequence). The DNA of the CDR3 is TGTGCCGGCACAGCTTATCCCCAAACAGCGCTCTTTGGATCAGAAGCTTTCTTT. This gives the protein CAGTAYPQTALFGSEAFF. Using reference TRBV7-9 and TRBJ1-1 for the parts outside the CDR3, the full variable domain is DTGVSQNPRHKITKRGQNVTFRCDPISEHNRLYWYRQTLGQGPEFLTYFQNEAQLEKSRLLSDRFSAERPKGSFSTLEIQRTEQGDSAMYLCAGTAYPQTALFGSEAFFGQGTRLTVV.

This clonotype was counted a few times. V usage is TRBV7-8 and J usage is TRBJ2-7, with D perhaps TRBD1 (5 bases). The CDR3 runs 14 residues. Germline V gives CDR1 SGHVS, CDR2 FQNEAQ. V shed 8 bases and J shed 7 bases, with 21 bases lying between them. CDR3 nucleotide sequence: TGTGCCAGCCTCGAAGCAGGGTCGTTGGGGGAGCAGTACTTC. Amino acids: CASLEAGSLGEQYF.

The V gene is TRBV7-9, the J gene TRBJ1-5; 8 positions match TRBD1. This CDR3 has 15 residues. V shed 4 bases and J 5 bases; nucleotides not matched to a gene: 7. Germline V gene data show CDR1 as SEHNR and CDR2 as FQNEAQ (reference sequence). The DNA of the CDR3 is TGTGCCAGCAGCTATCCCCGGGGACAGGATCAGCCCCAGCATTTT. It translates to CASSYPRGQDQPQHF.

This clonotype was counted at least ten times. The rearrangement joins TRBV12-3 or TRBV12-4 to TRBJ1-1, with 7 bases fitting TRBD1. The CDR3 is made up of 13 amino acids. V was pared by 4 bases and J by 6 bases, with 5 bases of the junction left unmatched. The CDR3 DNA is TGTGCCAGCAGTTCGTATCAGGGGGCTGAAGCTTTCTTT. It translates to CASSSYQGAEAFF.

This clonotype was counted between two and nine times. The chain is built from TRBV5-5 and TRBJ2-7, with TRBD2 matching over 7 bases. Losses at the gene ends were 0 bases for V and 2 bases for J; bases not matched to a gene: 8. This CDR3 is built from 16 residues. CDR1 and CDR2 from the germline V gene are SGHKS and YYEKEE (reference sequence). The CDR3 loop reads CASSLEQHGRAYEQYF. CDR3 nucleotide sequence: TGTGCCAGCAGCTTGGAACAGCATGGGAGGGCCTACGAGCAGTACTTC.

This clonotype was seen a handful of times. The CDR3: CASSPNRYGYTF. Here the CDR3 DNA reads TGTGCCAGCAGCCCTAATCGCTATGGCTACACCTTC. The chain has TRBV6-1 and TRBJ1-2; D remains unclear. The CDR3 loop spans 12 amino acids. Germline V gives CDR1 MNHNS, CDR2 SASEGT. Trimming removed 6 bases at V and 4 bases at J, with 9 bases between.

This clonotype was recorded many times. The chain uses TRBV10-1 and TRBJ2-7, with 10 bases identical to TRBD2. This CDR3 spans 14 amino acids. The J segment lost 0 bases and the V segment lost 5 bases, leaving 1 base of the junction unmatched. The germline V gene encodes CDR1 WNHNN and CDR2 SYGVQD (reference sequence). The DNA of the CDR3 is TGCGCCAGCAGTTCTAGCGGGAGCTCCTACGAGCAGTACTTC. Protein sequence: CASSSSGSSYEQYF.

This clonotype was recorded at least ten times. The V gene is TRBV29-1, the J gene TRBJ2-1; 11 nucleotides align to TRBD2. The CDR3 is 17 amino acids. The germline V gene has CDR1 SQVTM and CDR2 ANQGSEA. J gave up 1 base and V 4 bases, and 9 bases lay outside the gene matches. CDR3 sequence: CSVGDSLAGGSYNEQFF. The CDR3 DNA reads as TGCAGCGTTGGGGACAGCTTAGCGGGAGGGTCCTACAATGAGCAGTTCTTC.

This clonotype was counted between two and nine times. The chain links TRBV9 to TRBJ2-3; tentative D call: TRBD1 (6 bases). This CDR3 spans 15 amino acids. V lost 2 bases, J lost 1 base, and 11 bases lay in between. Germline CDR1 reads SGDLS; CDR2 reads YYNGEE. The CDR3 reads CASSVSEGGTDTQYF. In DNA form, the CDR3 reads TGTGCCAGCAGCGTGAGTGAGGGGGGCACAGATACGCAGTATTTT.

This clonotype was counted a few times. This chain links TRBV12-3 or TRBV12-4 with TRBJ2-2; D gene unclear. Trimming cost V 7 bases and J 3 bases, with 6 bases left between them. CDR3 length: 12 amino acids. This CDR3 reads CASTRDTGELFF. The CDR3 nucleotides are TGTGCCAGCACACGGGACACCGGGGAGCTGTTTTTT.

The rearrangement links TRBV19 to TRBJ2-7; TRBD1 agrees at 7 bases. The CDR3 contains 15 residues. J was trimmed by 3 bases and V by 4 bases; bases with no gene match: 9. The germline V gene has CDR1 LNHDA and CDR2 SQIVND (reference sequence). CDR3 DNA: TGTGCCAGTAGTACCGGGGACAGAGACTTCTACGAGCAGTACTTC. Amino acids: CASSTGDRDFYEQYF.

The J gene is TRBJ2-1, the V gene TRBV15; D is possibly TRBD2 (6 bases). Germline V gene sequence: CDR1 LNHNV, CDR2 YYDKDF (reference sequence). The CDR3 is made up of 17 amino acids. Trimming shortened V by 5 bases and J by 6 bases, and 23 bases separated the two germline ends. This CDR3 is CATSGPNPAGSTNEQFF. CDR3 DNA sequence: TGTGCCACCAGCGGCCCGAACCCGGCGGGGTCGACCAATGAGCAGTTCTTC.

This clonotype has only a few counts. The CDR3 spells CASSWGRSNQPQHF. In DNA, the CDR3 is TGTGCCAGCAGTTGGGGGAGAAGCAATCAGCCCCAGCATTTT. The chain employs TRBV28 and TRBJ1-5; a possible D gene is TRBD1 (5 bases). CDR3 length: 14 amino acids. Germline-derived CDR1 and CDR2 are MDHEN and SYDVKM. The V end was cut by 4 bases, the J end by 1 base, with 8 bases between.

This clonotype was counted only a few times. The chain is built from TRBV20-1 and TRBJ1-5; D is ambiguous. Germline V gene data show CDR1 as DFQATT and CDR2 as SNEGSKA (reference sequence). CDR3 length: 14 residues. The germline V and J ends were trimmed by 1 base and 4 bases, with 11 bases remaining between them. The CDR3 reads CSARVLDRNQPQHF. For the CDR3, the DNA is TGCAGTGCTAGAGTGCTCGACCGTAATCAGCCCCAGCATTTT.

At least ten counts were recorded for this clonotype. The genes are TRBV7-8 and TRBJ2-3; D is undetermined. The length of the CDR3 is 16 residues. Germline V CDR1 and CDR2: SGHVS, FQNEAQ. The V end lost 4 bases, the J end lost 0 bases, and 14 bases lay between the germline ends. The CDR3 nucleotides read TGTGCCAGCAGCTCCCTGTACAGAACAAGCACAGATACGCAGTATTTT. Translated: CASSSLYRTSTDTQYF.

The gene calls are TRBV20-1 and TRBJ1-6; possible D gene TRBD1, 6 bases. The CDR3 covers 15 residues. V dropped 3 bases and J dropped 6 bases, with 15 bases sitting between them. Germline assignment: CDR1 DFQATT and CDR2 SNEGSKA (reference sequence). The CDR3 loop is CSARAGQLLNSPLHF. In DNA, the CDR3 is TGCAGTGCTAGGGCCGGACAGCTACTTAATTCACCCCTCCACTTT.

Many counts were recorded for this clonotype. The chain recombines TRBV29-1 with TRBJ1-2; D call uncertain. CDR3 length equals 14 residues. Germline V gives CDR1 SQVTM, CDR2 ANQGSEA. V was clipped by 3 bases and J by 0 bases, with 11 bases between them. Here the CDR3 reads CSVEGTGANYGYTF. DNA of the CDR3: TGCAGCGTTGAGGGCACTGGAGCTAACTATGGCTACACCTTC.

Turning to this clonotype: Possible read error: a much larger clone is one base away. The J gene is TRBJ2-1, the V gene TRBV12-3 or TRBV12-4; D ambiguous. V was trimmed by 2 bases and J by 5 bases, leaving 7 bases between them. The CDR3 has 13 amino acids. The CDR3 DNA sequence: TGTGCCAGCAGTTTAACGGCGGACAATGAGCAGTTCTTC. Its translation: CASSLTADNEQFF.